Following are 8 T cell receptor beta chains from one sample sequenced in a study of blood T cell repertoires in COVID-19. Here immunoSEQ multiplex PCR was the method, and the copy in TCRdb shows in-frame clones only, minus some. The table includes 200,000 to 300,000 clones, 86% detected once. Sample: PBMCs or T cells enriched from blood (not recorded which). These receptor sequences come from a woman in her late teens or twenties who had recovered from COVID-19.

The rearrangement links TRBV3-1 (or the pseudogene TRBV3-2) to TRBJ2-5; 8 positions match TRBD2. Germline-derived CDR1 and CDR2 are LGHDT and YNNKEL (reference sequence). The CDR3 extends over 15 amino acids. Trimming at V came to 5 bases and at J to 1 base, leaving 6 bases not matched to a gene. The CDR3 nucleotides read TGTGCCAGCAGCGTGGGTAGCGGGATCCAAGAGACCCAGTACTTC. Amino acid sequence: CASSVGSGIQETQYF.

The CDR3 nucleotides are TGTGCCAGCAGTGTAGGGGGGAACACTGAAGCTTTCTTT. This sequence encodes CASSVGGNTEAFF. This chain joins TRBV2 and TRBJ1-1; possible D gene TRBD1, 6 bases. Germline values: CDR1 SNHLY, CDR2 FYNNEI. The germline V and J ends were trimmed by 4 bases and 1 base, with 7 bases remaining between them. CDR3 length equals 13 residues.

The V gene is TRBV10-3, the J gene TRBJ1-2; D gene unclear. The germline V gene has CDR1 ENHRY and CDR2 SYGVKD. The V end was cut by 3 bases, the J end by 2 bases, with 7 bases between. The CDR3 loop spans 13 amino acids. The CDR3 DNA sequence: TGTGCCATCAGTGAAGGAGGGAACTATGGCTACACCTTC. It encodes CAISEGGNYGYTF.

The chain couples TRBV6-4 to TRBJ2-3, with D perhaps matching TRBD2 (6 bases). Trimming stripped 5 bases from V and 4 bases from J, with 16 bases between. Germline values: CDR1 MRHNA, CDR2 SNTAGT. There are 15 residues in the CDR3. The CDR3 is CASSFAPGGADTQYF. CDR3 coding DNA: TGTGCCAGCAGTTTCGCGCCCGGAGGGGCAGATACGCAGTATTTT.

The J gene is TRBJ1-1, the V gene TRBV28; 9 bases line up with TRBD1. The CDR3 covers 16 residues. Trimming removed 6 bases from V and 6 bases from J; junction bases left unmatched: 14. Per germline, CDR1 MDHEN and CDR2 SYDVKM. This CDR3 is CASRYPGTGTSAEAFF. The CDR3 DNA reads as TGTGCCAGCAGGTATCCCGGGACAGGGACCTCGGCTGAAGCTTTCTTT.

The CDR3 region is CASSLQGMNTGELFF. In nucleotides, the CDR3 is TGTGCCAGCAGCTTACAGGGGATGAACACCGGGGAGCTGTTTTTT. The V gene is TRBV11-2, the J gene TRBJ2-2, with D possibly matching TRBD1 (6 bases). Trimming pared 2 bases from V and 1 base from J, leaving 8 bases between. Germline lookup yields CDR1 SGHAT and CDR2 FQNNGV. This CDR3 comprises 15 residues.

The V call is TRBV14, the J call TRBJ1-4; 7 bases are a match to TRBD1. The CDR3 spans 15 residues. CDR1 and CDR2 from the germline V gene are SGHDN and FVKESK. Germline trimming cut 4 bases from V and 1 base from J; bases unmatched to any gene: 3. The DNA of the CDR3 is TGTGCCAGCAGCCTTCGACAGGGAACTAATGAAAAACTGTTTTTT. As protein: CASSLRQGTNEKLFF.

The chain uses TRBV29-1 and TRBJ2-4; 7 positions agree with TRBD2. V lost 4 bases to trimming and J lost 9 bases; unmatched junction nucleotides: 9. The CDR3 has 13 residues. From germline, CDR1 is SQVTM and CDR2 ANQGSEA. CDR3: CSVGGRAGVIQYF. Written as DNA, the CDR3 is TGCAGCGTTGGAGGCAGGGCGGGGGTCATTCAGTACTTC. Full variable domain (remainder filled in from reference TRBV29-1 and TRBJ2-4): SAVISQKPSRDICQRGTSLTIQCQVDSQVTMMFWYRQQPGQSLTLIATANQGSEATYESGFVIDKFPISRPNLTFSTLTVSNMSPEDSSIYLCSVGGRAGVIQYFGAGTRLSVL.